Listed here are 29 T cell receptor beta chains from one sample, sequenced in a study of blood T cell repertoires in COVID-19. The assay was immunoSEQ multiplex PCR, and TCRdb's table has in-frame clones only and misses some. Of approximately 100,000 clones in the sample, about 89% were seen once. The sequencing sample was made of peripheral blood. These receptors were obtained from a human donor with acute or convalescent COVID-19. The donor label of this sample is uncertain.

Concerning this clone: Other DNA sequences in this sample translate to the same CDR3. The chain combines TRBV6-5 with TRBJ1-2; 9 nucleotides match TRBD1. The V segment lost 5 bases and the J segment 6 bases; nucleotides outside the gene matches: 4. The length of the CDR3 is 13 residues. Germline values: CDR1 MNHEY, CDR2 SVGAGI. The CDR3 nucleotides are TGTGCCAGCAGTCCACAGGGGGCTCATGGCTACACCTTC. It translates to CASSPQGAHGYTF.

CDR3 amino acids: CASSYSTGLGEKLFF. The CDR3 DNA is TGTGCCAGCAGTTACTCGACAGGCTTGGGGGAAAAACTGTTTTTT. The chain employs TRBV6-5 and TRBJ1-4; the D gene is possibly TRBD1 (6 bases). The CDR3 spans 15 residues. CDR1 and CDR2 (germline): MNHEY, SVGAGI. Deletions cut 0 bases from V and 8 bases from J, with 13 bases between.

This chain connects TRBV5-5 to TRBJ2-5, with TRBD2 identical over 9 bases. The CDR3 is 14 amino acids. The trim removed 5 bases at V and 2 bases at J, leaving 4 bases unmatched. In germline, CDR1 is SGHKS, CDR2 YYEKEE (reference sequence). This CDR3 reads CASSLAGAQETQYF. CDR3 nucleotides: TGTGCCAGCAGTTTAGCGGGGGCTCAAGAGACCCAGTACTTC.

A single count supports this clone. The CDR3 DNA reads TGTGCCAGCAGCGCCGGGACAGGTTTTAGCAATCAGCCCCAGCATTTT. It yields the protein CASSAGTGFSNQPQHF. V usage is TRBV5-8 and J usage is TRBJ1-5; the match to TRBD1 covers 8 bases. CDR1 and CDR2 (germline): SGHTS, YDEGEE. The CDR3 covers 16 residues. The junction had 6 bases not matched to a gene; V was cut back by 4 bases and J by 0 bases.

This rearrangement joins TRBV19 to TRBJ2-1, with 9 bases matching TRBD1. CDR1 is LNHDA and CDR2 is SQIVND in the germline V gene (reference sequence). V shed 8 bases and J 4 bases; nucleotides not matched to a gene: 3. CDR3 length: 13 amino acids. CDR3 coding DNA: TGTGCCAGTGGCGGGACAGGGTACAATGAGCAGTTCTTC. Protein sequence: CASGGTGYNEQFF.

J is TRBJ2-7 and V is TRBV30; 9 nucleotides line up with TRBD2. V was pared by 7 bases and J by 3 bases, with 10 bases of the junction left unmatched. This CDR3 has 14 residues. Germline values: CDR1 GTSNPN, CDR2 SVGIG (reference sequence). The CDR3 spells CASRSNSGSYEQYF. The CDR3 DNA reads as TGTGCCTCAAGAAGTAATAGCGGGAGCTACGAGCAGTACTTC.

The gene calls are TRBV2 and TRBJ2-3; D not resolved. CDR1 is SNHLY and CDR2 is FYNNEI in the germline V gene. The CDR3 is made up of 13 amino acids. V was shortened by 1 base and J by 6 bases, with 8 bases between the two germline ends. CDR3 in amino acids: CASSEDNLDTQYF. In DNA form, the CDR3 reads TGTGCCAGCAGTGAAGATAATTTGGATACGCAGTATTTT.

The J gene is TRBJ2-2, the V gene TRBV7-8; no clear D gene. The CDR3 sequence is 14 residues long. Per the germline V gene, CDR1 is SGHVS and CDR2 is FQNEAQ. V was shortened by 8 bases and J by 3 bases, with 13 bases between the two germline ends. The chain's CDR3 is CASSTAGYTGELFF. The CDR3 region has the DNA TGTGCCAGCTCGACGGCAGGTTACACCGGGGAGCTGTTTTTT.

The CDR3 spells CASSPGQGLTGELFF. CDR3 bases: TGTGCCAGCAGTCCGGGACAGGGGCTCACCGGGGAGCTGTTTTTT. The chain couples TRBV6-2 or TRBV6-3 to TRBJ2-2, with 10 positions matching TRBD1. Looked up from germline, CDR1 is MNHEY and CDR2 is SVGEGT. This CDR3 region has 15 residues. After removal of 5 bases from V and 4 bases from J, the junction contained 4 bases not matched to a gene.

The chain combines TRBV14 with TRBJ2-1, with 7 positions matching TRBD2. The CDR3 consists of 17 residues. Germline V CDR1 and CDR2: SGHDN, FVKESK. V lost 3 bases, J lost 4 bases, and 12 bases stayed unmatched. CDR3 coding DNA: TGTGCCAGCAGCCAGGGTTTTGGGGAGGGCCGGTACAATGAGCAGTTCTTC. Amino acid sequence: CASSQGFGEGRYNEQFF.

This clone was found once. This chain uses TRBV7-3 with TRBJ2-5; 10 positions agree with TRBD2. Per germline, CDR1 SGHTA and CDR2 FQGTGA. V lost 3 bases to trimming and J lost 5 bases; unmatched junction nucleotides: 3. This CDR3 is 14 amino acids long. CDR3 residues: CASSFLAGVETQYF. The DNA for the CDR3 is TGTGCCAGCAGCTTCCTAGCGGGGGTGGAGACCCAGTACTTC.

The chain combines TRBV6-5 with TRBJ2-7; 7 bases agree with TRBD2. The CDR3 has 14 residues. The germline CDR1 and CDR2 sequences are MNHEY and SVGAGI. V dropped 2 bases and J dropped 2; count of bases not matched to a gene: 3. The CDR3 nucleotides are TGTGCCAGCAGTTACGTGAGCGGGGCCTACGAGCAGTACTTC. Protein product: CASSYVSGAYEQYF.

The V and J genes are TRBV28 and TRBJ2-1; D is possibly TRBD1 (6 bases). The CDR3 is made up of 14 amino acids. V lost 6 bases and J lost 8, with 17 bases in between. The V gene's germline CDR1 is MDHEN and CDR2 SYDVKM. The CDR3 region has the DNA TGTGCCAGCAGCCCCTATCAGGGGTTCCATGAGCAGTTCTTC. This gives the protein CASSPYQGFHEQFF.

This clone was picked up a small number of times. The rearrangement links TRBV25-1 to TRBJ1-2, with a weak D call TRBD1 (6 bases). CDR3 length equals 15 residues. Germline CDR1 is MGHDK and CDR2 is SYGVNS. Trimming pared 1 base from V and 5 bases from J, leaving 14 bases between. CDR3 protein: CASSEFTRGAYGYTF. CDR3 nucleotides: TGTGCCAGCAGTGAATTCACTCGGGGGGCGTATGGCTACACCTTC.

V usage is TRBV11-3 and J usage is TRBJ2-5, with 7 bases fitting TRBD1. The V gene end was trimmed by 5 bases and the J gene end by 2 bases; junction bases not matched to a gene: 5. Germline-derived CDR1 and CDR2 are SGHNT and YENEEA. The CDR3 totals 14 residues. The CDR3 DNA reads TGTGCCAGCAGCACCGACAGGGATCAAGAGACCCAGTACTTC. It translates to CASSTDRDQETQYF. Together with reference TRBV11-3 and TRBJ2-5, the CDR3 gives the full variable domain: EAGVVQSPRYKIIEKKQPVAFWCNPISGHNTLYWYLQNLGQGPELLIRYENEEAVDDSQLPKDRFSAERLKGVDSTLKIQPAELGDSAVYLCASSTDRDQETQYFGPGTRLLVL.

On this clone itself: A read error may account for a junction end that differs from germline. V usage is TRBV3-1 (or the pseudogene TRBV3-2) and J usage is TRBJ1-4, with 8 bases that match TRBD1. There are 15 residues in the CDR3. Germline CDR1 and CDR2: LGHDT and YNNKEL (reference sequence). The DNA for the CDR3 is TGTGCCAGCAGCCAAGGGACAGGGTTTAATCAAAAACTGTTTTTT. Residues: CASSQGTGFNQKLFF.

This clone has only one observation. The chain employs TRBV11-1 and TRBJ2-7, with 8 positions matching TRBD1. Germline CDR1 and CDR2: SGHAT and FQDESV (reference sequence). This CDR3 spans 14 amino acids. V shed 4 bases, J shed 4 bases, and the junction held 6 bases outside the gene matches. The CDR3 region is CASSYPGGSYEQYF. CDR3 DNA: TGTGCCAGCAGCTACCCAGGGGGCTCGTACGAGCAGTACTTC.

The V call is TRBV27, the J call TRBJ1-3; D perhaps matches TRBD1 (5 bases). The V gene lost 3 bases and the J gene lost 9 bases, with 18 bases spanning the gap. The CDR3 has 15 amino acids. Germline loops: CDR1 MNHEY, CDR2 SMNVEV (reference sequence). CDR3 DNA: TGTGCCAGCAGTTTTAATTTTGCGGGGGGGACCACCATATATTTT. It yields the protein CASSFNFAGGTTIYF.

This chain joins TRBV2 and TRBJ1-1, with 7 bases aligning to TRBD1. Germline assignment: CDR1 SNHLY and CDR2 FYNNEI. There are 16 residues in the CDR3. The V and J ends lost 2 bases and 7 bases, in that order; junction bases with no gene match: 13. CDR3 residues: CASSEPLDRELVEAFF. CDR3 bases: TGTGCCAGCAGTGAACCCTTAGACAGGGAACTTGTTGAAGCTTTCTTT.

In its sample, this clone was seen once. This chain links TRBV19 with TRBJ2-1, with 16 bases identical to TRBD2. Germline V gives CDR1 LNHDA, CDR2 SQIVND (reference sequence). V was clipped by 3 bases and J by 7 bases; unmatched bases: 6. CDR3 length: 17 amino acids. In nucleotides, the CDR3 is TGTGCCAGTAGTATGGGACTAGCGGGAGGGCCAGTAAATGAGCAGTTCTTC. Translated: CASSMGLAGGPVNEQFF.

A remark on this clone: One junction end disagrees with the germline gene, perhaps due to a read error. The genes are TRBV2 and TRBJ2-7; 9 positions match TRBD2. Germline V gene lookup returns CDR1 SNHLY and CDR2 FYNNEI. The CDR3 runs to 13 residues. The CDR3 loop is CASDFIAGGPGEF. As DNA, the CDR3 is TGTGCCAGCGATTTCATTGCGGGAGGGCCAGGGGAATTC.

The rearrangement links TRBV6-1 to TRBJ1-5; tentatively, D is TRBD1 (5 bases). V lost 4 bases and J lost 5, with 18 bases in between. The CDR3 covers 16 residues. Germline V gene data show CDR1 as MNHNS and CDR2 as SASEGT. CDR3 residues: CASSVGRGRTYQPQHF. The CDR3 DNA reads as TGTGCCAGCAGTGTGGGGAGGGGCAGGACCTATCAGCCCCAGCATTTT.

The chain recombines TRBV19 with TRBJ1-2; 7 bases are shared with TRBD1. Germline V gene lookup returns CDR1 LNHDA and CDR2 SQIVND (reference sequence). V dropped 4 bases and J dropped 2; count of bases not matched to a gene: 7. The CDR3 sequence is 15 residues long. For the CDR3, the DNA is TGTGCCAGTAGTACCCCAGGGGACAGAAACTATGGCTACACCTTC. Encoded protein: CASSTPGDRNYGYTF.

The gene calls are TRBV28 and TRBJ2-7; D is perhaps TRBD1 (6 bases). Germline CDR1 and CDR2: MDHEN and SYDVKM. V was trimmed by 3 bases and J by 2 bases, leaving 20 bases between them. The CDR3 runs to 17 residues. CDR3 loop: CASSLLEGQRTPYEQYF. The DNA for the CDR3 is TGTGCCAGCAGTTTGTTAGAGGGACAACGGACCCCCTACGAGCAGTACTTC.

The rearrangement joins TRBV27 to TRBJ2-1; 9 positions match TRBD1. The CDR3 totals 14 residues. Germline-derived CDR1 and CDR2 are MNHEY and SMNVEV (reference sequence). After removal of 5 bases from V and 5 bases from J, the junction contained 4 bases not matched to a gene. The CDR3 DNA reads as TGTGCCAGCAGTCGACAGGGGGGGAACAATGAGCAGTTCTTC. Protein sequence: CASSRQGGNNEQFF.

The chain has TRBV20-1 and TRBJ2-1, with TRBD2 as a possible D gene (5 bases). V gave up 2 bases and J gave up 15 bases, with 14 bases separating them. This CDR3 has 11 residues. Per germline, CDR1 DFQATT and CDR2 SNEGSKA (reference sequence). This CDR3 reads CSARNSGVLFF. The CDR3 nucleotides are TGCAGTGCTAGAAACTCCGGGGTACTGTTCTTC.

This clone appeared once. The chain joins TRBV10-3 to TRBJ1-1, with TRBD1 as a possible D gene (6 bases). The CDR3 spans 14 residues. The V end lost 3 bases, the J end lost 0 bases, and 8 bases lay between the germline ends. The germline V gene has CDR1 ENHRY and CDR2 SYGVKD. CDR3 in DNA: TGTGCCATCAGTGAAAGGGGGATGAACACTGAAGCTTTCTTT. It translates to CAISERGMNTEAFF.

The J gene is TRBJ2-7, the V gene TRBV7-2; 8 bases are a match to TRBD1. The trim removed 1 base at V and 3 bases at J, leaving 11 bases unmatched. The CDR3 consists of 17 residues. CDR1 is SGHTA, CDR2 FQGNSA, per germline. CDR3 sequence reads: CASSLGQGARGVYEQYF. CDR3 sequence (DNA): TGTGCCAGCAGCTTAGGTCAGGGGGCGCGGGGTGTCTACGAGCAGTACTTC.

The J gene is TRBJ1-6, the V gene TRBV9, with a tentative D call TRBD1 (6 bases). CDR3 length: 15 amino acids. Germline CDR1 reads SGDLS; CDR2 reads YYNGEE. Deletions cut 0 bases from V and 7 bases from J, with 11 bases between. The chain's CDR3 is CASSVEGVGNSPLHF. The CDR3 coding sequence is TGTGCCAGCAGCGTAGAGGGGGTTGGAAATTCACCCCTCCACTTT.